This entry concerns a single TCR beta chain. The antigen is unknown. The PCR was carried out with 60 Vbeta primers and 13 Jbeta primers. Methods used by the authors: There were 80 million or so unique TCR beta chains by a later count, and about 12 million of them were shared. Clones were sequenced by immunoSEQ multiplex PCR, and TCRdb holds only the in-frame ones, with some missing. For V, J and clone size, that table is used; D and trimming come from the DNA. Of 130,000 or so clones in the sample, over 65% are singletons; the top ten hold roughly 4.5%. This entry comes from a study of cytomegalovirus exposure and HLA in healthy donors. General study points: Sequences of the TCR beta chain were said to predict the HLA-A and HLA-B alleles of most subjects accurately. The productive fraction for most TCR beta V segments was about 90% or about 30% in an earlier analysis.

This CDR3 is built from 17 residues. Germline CDR1 is SGHRS and CDR2 is YFSETQ. The ends were cut back, 4 bases at V and 5 bases at J, with 24 bases in the middle. The clonotype was recovered from a man aged 18 to 30 in good health and CMV-seropositive. V gene TRBV5-1 combines with J gene TRBJ2-5; possibly TRBD2 for D (7 bases). Sequenced material: PBMCs. CDR3 protein: CASSLPTQSWGGETQYF. The CDR3 region has the DNA TGCGCCAGCAGCCTCCCAACCCAATCGTGGGGGGGCGAGACCCAGTACTTC.